Following are 19 T cell receptor beta chains from one sample sequenced in a study of blood T cell repertoires in COVID-19. TCRdb's copy holds only in-frame clones and misses some; the assay was immunoSEQ multiplex PCR. Counted here are about 170,000 clones, about 86% occurring once; the ten biggest clones make up 15% to 20%. Input material: peripheral blood. The receptors originated from a woman in her seventies who had recovered from COVID-19.

The chain has TRBV15 and TRBJ2-2, with TRBD1 identical over 10 bases. CDR1 and CDR2 from the germline V gene are LNHNV and YYDKDF (reference sequence). This CDR3 has 16 residues. This CDR3 is CASWDRGFGGTGELFF. The CDR3 DNA sequence: TGTGCATCCTGGGACAGGGGCTTCGGTGGAACCGGGGAGCTGTTTTTT.

The chain has TRBV7-9 and TRBJ2-3, with a tentative D call TRBD2 (6 bases). Germline CDR1 SEHNR, CDR2 FQNEAQ (reference sequence). This CDR3 is built from 15 residues. Deletions cut 2 bases from V and 0 bases from J, with 9 bases between. CDR3 region: CASSLWRDSTDTQYF. In DNA, the CDR3 is TGTGCCAGCAGCTTATGGCGGGACAGCACAGATACGCAGTATTTT.

The chain has TRBV28 and TRBJ1-5; D unresolved. The germline V gene encodes CDR1 MDHEN and CDR2 SYDVKM. Trimming took off 5 bases at V and 5 bases at J, with 13 bases between the two ends. The CDR3 length is 14 residues. For the CDR3, the DNA is TGTGCCAGCAGTGAACGGACTCCACATCAGCCCCAGCATTTT. Amino acid sequence: CASSERTPHQPQHF.

The chain couples TRBV4-2 to TRBJ2-7; D remains ambiguous. The CDR3 runs 15 residues. The V gene lost 0 bases and the J gene lost 9 bases, with 18 bases spanning the gap. CDR1 and CDR2 (germline): LGHNA, YNFKEQ. The CDR3 DNA reads TGTGCCAGCAGCCAAGAGGTCCTCTTTTTGGGCCCGCAGTACTTC. Translating gives CASSQEVLFLGPQYF.

This chain links TRBV9 with TRBJ2-3, with 10 bases fitting TRBD2. V trimming: 4 bases; J trimming: 3 bases; junction bases outside the gene matches: 5. The germline V gene has CDR1 SGDLS and CDR2 YYNGEE. The CDR3 covers 15 residues. The CDR3: CASSPLAGWTDTQYF. Here the CDR3 DNA reads TGTGCCAGCAGCCCACTAGCGGGATGGACAGATACGCAGTATTTT.

The rearrangement joins TRBV4-1 to TRBJ1-1; D gene ambiguous. Trimming took 4 bases from V and 1 from J, leaving 13 bases between them. Germline V gene lookup returns CDR1 MGHRA and CDR2 YSYEKL. This CDR3 has 15 residues. Written as DNA, the CDR3 is TGCGCCAGCAGCCTCCTTACTCGGAGGAACACTGAAGCTTTCTTT. This translates into CASSLLTRRNTEAFF.

V is TRBV21-1 and J is TRBJ1-3; the table calls TRBD1, which could not be checked here. TRBV21-1 is a recognized pseudogene. The length of the CDR3 is 18 residues. The CDR3 spells CASRGPGTGTCSGNTIYF. The CDR3 region has the DNA TGTGCCAGCCGGGGTCCCGGGACAGGGACCTGCTCTGGAAACACCATATATTTT.

This clone appeared once. This chain connects TRBV7-9 to TRBJ1-2; a weak D match, TRBD1 (6 bases). Trimming removed 6 bases at V and 8 bases at J, with 16 bases between. This CDR3 has 13 amino acids. Germline V CDR1 and CDR2: SEHNR, FQNEAQ (reference sequence). CDR3 bases: TGTGCCAGCAGTCCTTCAGGGGCTCGCGGCTACACCTTC. Amino acid sequence: CASSPSGARGYTF.

The CDR3 loop reads CAISANGGADTEAFF. CDR3 coding DNA: TGTGCCATCAGCGCCAACGGGGGGGCGGACACTGAAGCTTTCTTT. The V call is TRBV10-3, the J call TRBJ1-1; TRBD1 is a possible D gene (6 bases). This CDR3 spans 15 amino acids. Germline lookup yields CDR1 ENHRY and CDR2 SYGVKD. With 6 bases removed from V and 3 bases from J, the gap between germline ends came to 17 bases.

The rearrangement uses TRBV5-3 and TRBJ2-5; 9 bases align to TRBD1. TRBV5-3 qualifies as an ORF whose function is uncertain. V was clipped by 4 bases and J by 5 bases; unmatched bases: 3. CDR3 length: 13 amino acids. The CDR3 protein is CARSPTGGETQYF. As DNA, the CDR3 is TGTGCCAGAAGCCCGACAGGGGGGGAGACCCAGTACTTC.

The chain carries TRBV7-6 and TRBJ2-6, with D tentatively TRBD1 (5 bases). Trimming removed 1 base at V and 1 base at J, with 8 bases between. Germline CDR1 and CDR2: SGHVS and FNYEAQ. The CDR3 is 16 amino acids. CDR3 in amino acids: CASSLGAGSGANVLTF. The CDR3 DNA is TGTGCCAGCAGCTTAGGCGCAGGGTCTGGGGCCAACGTCCTGACTTTC.

The chain combines TRBV2 with TRBJ1-5, with TRBD1 matching 9 bases. Losses at the gene ends were 4 bases for V and 6 bases for J; bases not matched to a gene: 10. The CDR3 is made up of 16 amino acids. Germline CDR1 and CDR2: SNHLY and FYNNEI. The CDR3 sequence is CASSVGQGLWGQPQHF. The CDR3 DNA sequence: TGTGCCAGCAGTGTGGGACAGGGTTTGTGGGGTCAGCCCCAGCATTTT.

The chain links TRBV5-6 to TRBJ1-2, with 7 bases matching TRBD1. CDR3 length: 15 residues. The germline V gene has CDR1 SGHDT and CDR2 YYEEEE. J lost 7 bases, V lost 5 bases, and 14 bases had no gene match. CDR3 bases: TGTGCCAGCAGGCCACAGGGGATTAGTGCGAGTGGCTACACCTTC. Protein: CASRPQGISASGYTF. Using reference TRBV5-6 and TRBJ1-2 for the parts outside the CDR3, the full variable domain is DAGVTQSPTHLIKTRGQQVTLRCSPKSGHDTVSWYQQALGQGPQFIFQYYEEEERQRGNFPDRFSGHQFPNYSSELNVNALLLGDSALYLCASRPQGISASGYTFGSGTRLTVV.

The chain carries TRBV4-2 and TRBJ2-1; D remains ambiguous. Between the trimmed V and J ends, which lost 5 bases and 6 bases, there was a span of 11 bases. This CDR3 region has 13 residues. Germline V lookup: CDR1 LGHNA, CDR2 YNFKEQ. The CDR3 sequence is CASSEVPGNEQFF. The CDR3 coding sequence is TGTGCCAGCAGCGAAGTCCCGGGCAATGAGCAGTTCTTC.

Here the CDR3 reads CASSMAPGLAGVPFYEQYF. CDR3 nucleotides: TGTGCCAGTAGTATGGCCCCGGGACTAGCGGGAGTCCCCTTTTACGAGCAGTACTTC. V gene TRBV19 combines with J gene TRBJ2-7, with TRBD2 identical over 14 bases. This CDR3 has 19 residues. With 3 bases clipped from V and 4 bases from J, the junction kept 14 bases outside the gene matches. Germline V gene sequence: CDR1 LNHDA, CDR2 SQIVND (reference sequence).

This clone was detected only once. For the CDR3, the DNA is TGTGCCACCAGCAGAGTTCCGGTCACTAGCAATCAGCCCCAGCATTTT. Residues: CATSRVPVTSNQPQHF. This rearrangement joins TRBV15 to TRBJ1-5; D call uncertain. Germline values: CDR1 LNHNV, CDR2 YYDKDF (reference sequence). Trimming removed 1 base at V and 0 bases at J, with 10 bases between. The CDR3 is 16 amino acids.

The V and J genes are TRBV6-5 and TRBJ1-1; 8 positions agree with TRBD1. The CDR3 loop spans 13 amino acids. Trimming removed 6 bases from V and 5 bases from J; junction bases left unmatched: 5. CDR1 MNHEY and CDR2 SVGAGI come from the germline V gene. In nucleotides, the CDR3 is TGTGCCAGCAGAGAGGACAGGGATACTGAAGCTTTCTTT. Encoded protein: CASREDRDTEAFF.

In its sample, this clone was seen many times. The V and J genes are TRBV3-1 (or the pseudogene TRBV3-2) and TRBJ2-5; 9 bases are a match to TRBD1. The length of the CDR3 is 18 residues. V lost 1 base, J lost 2 bases, and 11 bases stayed unmatched. Germline V gene sequence: CDR1 LGHDT, CDR2 YNNKEL (reference sequence). CDR3 nucleotide sequence: TGTGCCAGCAGCCAAGGGGTGAGAGGACAGGGGTTTCAAGAGACCCAGTACTTC. It codes for CASSQGVRGQGFQETQYF.

The V gene is TRBV25-1, the J gene TRBJ1-4; 12 bases fit TRBD1. Trimming at V came to 4 bases and at J to 8 bases, leaving 8 bases not matched to a gene. CDR1 MGHDK and CDR2 SYGVNS come from the germline V gene. The CDR3 runs 16 residues. The CDR3 nucleotides read TGTGCCAGCAGTGGTGGGACAGGGGGCCGGGGGGAAAAACTGTTTTTT. Protein sequence: CASSGGTGGRGEKLFF. The full variable domain, its missing parts supplied by reference TRBV25-1 and TRBJ1-4, is EADIYQTPRYLVIGTGKKITLECSQTMGHDKMYWYQQDPGMELHLIHYSYGVNSTEKGDLSSESTVSRIRTEHFPLTLESARPSHTSQYLCASSGGTGGRGEKLFFGSGTQLSVL.